The rows below give T cell receptor beta chains drawn from one sample of a study of T cell repertoires in ileal Crohn's disease. The protocol was immunoSEQ multiplex PCR, while the TCRdb copy is restricted to in-frame clones and leaves out a portion. The profile shows more than 9,000 clones, roughly 72% of them singletons. The specimen sequenced was ileal tissue. The receptors shown here come from an adult with Crohn's disease. CDR3s include the opening cysteine and the closing phenylalanine or tryptophan. The D gene is left open where the match is weak. The size of a clone is reported for some rows only, either as once, few or many, or as a class for expanded clones.

>TRBV28|-|TRBD1|TRBJ2-7
TGTGCCAGCAGGAAACAGGGGGCCTCCTACGAGCAGTACTTC
CASRKQGASYEQYF
>TRBV15|-|-|TRBJ1-6
TGTGCCACCAGCAGTAACTCCTATAATTCACCCCTCCACTTT
CATSSNSYNSPLHF
>TRBV21-1|-|-|TRBJ2-3
TGTGCCAGCAGCAAAGAAACAACGTGGGACAGGGAGGGGACAGATACGCAGTATTTT
CASSKETTWDREGTDTQYF
>TRBV6-1|-|-|TRBJ1-1
TGTGCCAGCCAGCGGGGTTACACTGAAGCTTTCTTT
CASQRGYTEAFF
>TRBV10-3|once|-|TRBJ2-7
TGTGCCATCAGTGAGTCGAGGGCCTACGAGCAGTACTTC
CAISESRAYEQYF
>TRBV7-2|once|TRBD1|TRBJ1-3
TGTGCCAGCAGCTTACAACAGCCAGGGGGCTCTGGAAACACCATATATTTT
CASSLQQPGGSGNTIYF
>TRBV29-1|-|-|TRBJ2-1
TGCAGCGCCATAGAGTCCTACAATGAGCAGTTCTTC
CSAIESYNEQFF
>TRBV6-5|-|-|TRBJ1-5
TGTGCCAGCAGCTCTGACAGAACTCAGCCCCAGCATTTT
CASSSDRTQPQHF
>TRBV5-1|-|-|TRBJ2-3
TGCGCCAGCAGCTTGTCCCCGAGCACAGATACGCAGTATTTT
CASSLSPSTDTQYF
>TRBV25-1|-|-|TRBJ1-2
TGTGCCAGCAGTGAATTAAGTCGCCCAGACTATGGCTACACCTTC
CASSELSRPDYGYTF
>TRBV28|-|TRBD2|TRBJ2-7
TGTGCCAGCAGTTTGCCTAGCGGGATCGACGAGCAGTACTTC
CASSLPSGIDEQYF
>TRBV5-1|-|TRBD1|TRBJ1-1
TGCGCCAGCAGCCCGCGGACAGGGGGCGGCACTGAAGCTTTCTTT
CASSPRTGGGTEAFF
>TRBV27|-|-|TRBJ1-5
TGTGCCAGCAGTTTCCGGGGGGCCCAGGCGCCCCAGCATTTT
CASSFRGAQAPQHF
>TRBV7-9|once|TRBD1|TRBJ2-5
TGTGCCAGCAGCTCTACAGGGGGGGAGACCCAGTACTTC
CASSSTGGETQYF
>TRBV29-1|-|-|TRBJ2-1
TGCAGCGCCCGAAGCCGTGGAGGAGGGCCTGGTGAGCAGTTCTTC
CSARSRGGGPGEQFF
>TRBV5-1|few|TRBD1|TRBJ2-7
TGCGCCAGCAGCGTCGCTCCGGGACAGGGGGCGTGGGAGCAGTACTTC
CASSVAPGQGAWEQYF
>TRBV5-5|-|TRBD2|TRBJ2-7
TGTGCCAGCAGCTGGGAGGGGAGAGGACGCGAGCAGTACTTC
CASSWEGRGREQYF
>TRBV5-6|-|TRBD1|TRBJ1-4
TGTGCCAGCAGCTCGACACCTCGACAGGGGGGTGAAAAACTGTTTTTT
CASSSTPRQGGEKLFF
>TRBV10-3|-|-|TRBJ1-2
TGTGCCATCAGTGACCAGGAGGCCTATGGCTACACCTTC
CAISDQEAYGYTF
>TRBV5-4|-|TRBD1|TRBJ2-2
TGTGCCAGCAGCTCCGGGACAGACTATTCAAGGGAGCTGTTTTTT
CASSSGTDYSRELFF
>TRBV18|-|-|TRBJ2-2
TGTGCCAGCTCACCCATGGTTAGTGGCACCGGGGAGCTGTTTTTT
CASSPMVSGTGELFF
>TRBV5-1|-|-|TRBJ2-3
TGCGCCAGCAGCTTGGTGGAGGCTAGCACAGATACGCAGTATTTT
CASSLVEASTDTQYF
>TRBV18|once|-|TRBJ2-5
TGTGCCAGCTCACCCCAAGGGATAGGCCAAGGGGCCCAGTACTTC
CASSPQGIGQGAQYF
>TRBV6-5|-|TRBD1|TRBJ1-1
TGTGCCAGCAACCCCGGGACAGGGGTGAACACTGAAGCTTTCTTT
CASNPGTGVNTEAFF
>TRBV10-1|-|TRBD2|TRBJ2-7
TGCGCCAGCAGTGATGGCGGGAGCTCCTACGAGCAGTACTTC
CASSDGGSSYEQYF
>TRBV6-1|-|-|TRBJ1-2
TGTGCCAGCATGTTGAGTAACTATGGCTACACCTTC
CASMLSNYGYTF
>TRBV28|once|-|TRBJ2-5
TGTGCCAGCAGTTTATCGTCAGGGTGGGAGACCCAGTACTTC
CASSLSSGWETQYF
>TRBV25-1|few|TRBD1|TRBJ1-4
TGTGCCAGCAGTGATCGGGACAGGCCTAATGAAAAACTGTTTTTT
CASSDRDRPNEKLFF
>TRBV4-1|few|TRBD1|TRBJ1-1
TGCGCCAGCAGCCTCGTGCATCCGACAGGGGGGACTGAAGCTTTCTTT
CASSLVHPTGGTEAFF
>TRBV6-5|-|-|TRBJ2-7
TGTGCCAGCAGTCGGGGGACAGTCTACGAGCAGTACTTC
CASSRGTVYEQYF
>TRBV25-1|-|-|TRBJ2-1
TGTGCCAGCAGGGACAGATCCTACAATGAGCAGTTCTTC
CASRDRSYNEQFF
>TRBV11-2|few|-|TRBJ2-7
TGTGCCAGCAGCTTAGATAGGGGAGAGCAGTACTTC
CASSLDRGEQYF
>TRBV11-3|-|-|TRBJ1-1
TGTGCCAGCAGCTTGAGGGGGAACCCCAACACTGAAGCTTTCTTT
CASSLRGNPNTEAFF
>TRBV6-1|-|TRBD1|TRBJ2-7
TGTGCCAGCAGTCCGGGACAGGGGGTCTACGAGCAGTACTTC
CASSPGQGVYEQYF
>TRBV27|-|-|TRBJ1-2
TGTGCCAGCTCCGACAGTATCTTCTATGGCTACACCTTC
CASSDSIFYGYTF
>TRBV15|-|TRBD1|TRBJ1-3
TGTGCCACCAGCAGACCCGGGGCAGGGGGTTTCGGAAACACCATATATTTT
CATSRPGAGGFGNTIYF
>TRBV28|few|TRBD1|TRBJ2-3
TGTGCCAGCAGTCCCTTAGGACAGGTCGTCACAGATACGCAGTATTTT
CASSPLGQVVTDTQYF
>TRBV30|-|TRBD1|TRBJ2-7
TGTGCCTGGAGGACAGGGGGTTACGAGCAGTACTTC
CAWRTGGYEQYF
>TRBV11-3|-|-|TRBJ2-3
TGTGCCAGCAGCAGTCGGTCCACCCGCACAGATACGCAGTATTTT
CASSSRSTRTDTQYF
>TRBV5-1|-|-|TRBJ1-6
TGCGCCAGCAGCTTGCACAGGGTAAGGCATTCACCCCTCCACTTT
CASSLHRVRHSPLHF
>TRBV30|once|TRBD2|TRBJ2-3
TGTGCCTGGATACTAGCGGGAGGATCAGATACGCAGTATTTT
CAWILAGGSDTQYF
>TRBV27|-|-|TRBJ2-7
TGTGCCAGCAGTTCTCTTTACGGCGAGCAGTACTTC
CASSSLYGEQYF
>TRBV19|-|-|TRBJ1-2
TGTGCCAGTAGTCGGGCAGGGTACAGTGGCTACACCTTC
CASSRAGYSGYTF
>TRBV2|-|-|TRBJ2-3
TGTGCCAGCAGTGAATCGGGACTCCGCACAGATACGCAGTATTTT
CASSESGLRTDTQYF
>TRBV4-1|once|-|TRBJ1-5
TGCGCCAGCAGCCAAGAGAGGCATAATCAGCCCCAGCATTTT
CASSQERHNQPQHF
>TRBV6-4|-|-|TRBJ1-2
TGTGCCAGCAGTGAAGGGGCCGACAGCCCCAGGGGCTACACCTTC
CASSEGADSPRGYTF
>TRBV5-4|-|-|TRBJ1-1
TGTGCCAGCAGCTTATGGACAGTAAACACTGAAGCTTTCTTT
CASSLWTVNTEAFF
>TRBV6-4|few|TRBD2|TRBJ2-3
TGTGCCAGCAGTAGCGGGGGCACAGATACGCAGTATTTT
CASSSGGTDTQYF
>TRBV6-5|few|TRBD2|TRBJ2-2
TGTGCCAGCAGTGTCTTGGGGGGAGGGGAAGGGGAGCTGTTTTTT
CASSVLGGGEGELFF
>TRBV11-3|-|TRBD2|TRBJ2-3
TGTGCCAGCAGCTTAGCGGGGCTAGCGGGAAGAACTTTCCATCCGCAGTATTTT
CASSLAGLAGRTFHPQYF
>TRBV28|-|-|TRBJ2-3
TGTGCCAGCGTCCAGGGTGGGACCCAGGGGCCCGATACGCAGTATTTT
CASVQGGTQGPDTQYF
>TRBV19|-|-|TRBJ1-5
TGTGCCAGTAGTATTGACAGCGGCAATCAGCCCCAGCATTTT
CASSIDSGNQPQHF
>TRBV28|-|TRBD1|TRBJ1-1
TGTGCCAGCAGTTATTGGACAGGGCGAACTGAAGCTTTCTTT
CASSYWTGRTEAFF
>TRBV18|-|-|TRBJ1-5
TGTGCCAGCTCACGGAACAGAAATAGCAATCAGCCCCAGCATTTT
CASSRNRNSNQPQHF
>TRBV5-4|-|TRBD1|TRBJ1-1
TGTGCCAGCAGCCCGGACCAGGGGGCGTGGAACACTGAAGCTTTCTTT
CASSPDQGAWNTEAFF